This is a list of T cell receptor beta chains from one sample in a study of T cell responses to AZD1222 COVID-19 vaccine. The assay was immunoSEQ multiplex PCR, and TCRdb's table has in-frame clones only and misses some. The sample has roughly 140,000 clones, less than 95% seen once. Sequenced material: peripheral blood, taken on day 0 of AZD1222 vaccination. These receptor sequences come from an adult in good health. CDR3s include the opening cysteine and the closing phenylalanine or tryptophan. D genes are given only for firm matches. Rows may omit the clone size; those that give it use once, few, many or a size class.

D | J | size | V | DNA | CDR3
. | TRBJ2-6 | . | TRBV6-4 | TGTGCCAGCAGTGACTCGATTACCGGGGGGGCCAACGTCCTGACTTTC | CASSDSITGGANVLTF
. | TRBJ1-2 | . | TRBV24-1 | TGTGCCACCAGTCCCTTAGGGGTTTTCACCTTC | CATSPLGVFTF
TRBD2 | TRBJ2-5 | . | TRBV11-2 | TGTGCCAGCAGCTTAGGGAGGACTAGCGGGGCCAGTTCGGTGGAGACCCAGTACTTC | CASSLGRTSGASSVETQYF
TRBD1 | TRBJ1-5 | once | TRBV19 | TGTGCCAGTAGTAAAGGACAGGGCCGGCAGCCCCAGCATTTT | CASSKGQGRQPQHF
TRBD1 | TRBJ2-1 | . | TRBV10-2 | TGCGCCACCCAGGACAGGGGCTCCTACAATGAGCAGTTCTTC | CATQDRGSYNEQFF
. | TRBJ2-2 | . | TRBV7-7 | TGTGCCAGCAGCTTAGCGGCAGGGAACACCGGGGAGCTGTTTTTT | CASSLAAGNTGELFF
TRBD1 | TRBJ2-5 | . | TRBV5-4 | TGTGCCAGCAGCTTGGATCAGGGGGCGGAAGAGACCCAGTACTTC | CASSLDQGAEETQYF
. | TRBJ2-1 | . | TRBV19 | TGTGCCAGTAGTATGGGTCCGGGGCCGTACAATGAGCAGTTCTTC | CASSMGPGPYNEQFF
TRBD1 | TRBJ2-2 | . | TRBV18 | TGTGCCAGCTCACCTTGGACAGGGGAGACCGGGGAGCTGTTTTTT | CASSPWTGETGELFF
. | TRBJ1-2 | . | TRBV29-1 | TGCAGCGCAGGACAGAGATCAAACTATGGCTACACCTTC | CSAGQRSNYGYTF
TRBD2 | TRBJ2-3 | . | TRBV2 | TGTGCCAGCACCGAACCGGGACTAGCGGGAGGAGGCACAGATACGCAGTATTTT | CASTEPGLAGGGTDTQYF
TRBD1 | TRBJ1-2 | . | TRBV5-4 | TGTGCCAGCAGCTTGGGGGGACAGCCTAACTATGGCTACACCTTC | CASSLGGQPNYGYTF
. | TRBJ1-4 | . | TRBV5-1 | TGCGCCAGCAGCTTCTCCATGCCGGGGGATGAAAAACTGTTTTTT | CASSFSMPGDEKLFF
. | TRBJ1-5 | . | TRBV15 | TGTGCCACCAGCAGAGATTTACAGGCTGATCAGCCCCAGCATTTT | CATSRDLQADQPQHF
TRBD1 | TRBJ1-2 | once | TRBV6-1 | TGTGCCAGCAGTGCCTTTACCGGCGACAGGGACATTGGCTACACCTTC | CASSAFTGDRDIGYTF
. | TRBJ1-2 | . | TRBV2 | TGTGCCAGCAGTGAATTTCACAGGGTCGATTCTAACTATGGCTACACCTTC | CASSEFHRVDSNYGYTF